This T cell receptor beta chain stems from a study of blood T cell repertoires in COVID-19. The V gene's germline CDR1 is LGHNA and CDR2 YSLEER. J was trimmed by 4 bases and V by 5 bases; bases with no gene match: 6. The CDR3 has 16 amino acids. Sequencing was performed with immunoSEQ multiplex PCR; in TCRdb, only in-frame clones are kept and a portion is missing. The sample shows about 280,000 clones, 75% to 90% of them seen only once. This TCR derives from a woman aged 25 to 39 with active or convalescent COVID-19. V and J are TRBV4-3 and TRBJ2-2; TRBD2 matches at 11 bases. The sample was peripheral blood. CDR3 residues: CASSVTSGGCTGELFF. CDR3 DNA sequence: TGCGCCAGCAGCGTAACTAGCGGGGGTTGCACCGGGGAGCTGTTTTTT.